One and the same sample provided the 10 T cell receptor beta chains below, sequenced in a study of vaccination and CD4 T cells after COVID-19. Treatment specified: approximately 11-day PBMC culture with coronavirus spike peptide pools or control peptides (ViraFEST assay). The antigens of these receptors remain unknown. Cultured CD4+ T-cell DNA underwent Oncomine TCR Beta short-read sequencing. TCRdb passed the PCR reads through MiXCR, listing each CDR3 protein once. The sample has approximately 13,000 distinct CDR3 sequences, approximately 55% seen once. Sequenced: CD4+ T cells from blood, cultured in vitro. Receptor source: a human donor who had recovered from COVID-19.

The chain joins TRBV6-1 to TRBJ2-1, with 12 nucleotides matching TRBD1. Germline V lookup: CDR1 MNHNS, CDR2 SASEGT. V was clipped by 5 bases and J by 5 bases; unmatched bases: 4. The CDR3 covers 15 residues. CDR3 in DNA: TGTGCCAGCAGTACCCGGGACAGGGGGCACAATGAGCAGTTCTTC. Its translation: CASSTRDRGHNEQFF.

CDR3 coding DNA: TGTGCCAGCAGCCTCCACAGTGCTTACCAAGAGACCCAGTACTTC. Its translation: CASSLHSAYQETQYF. This sequence joins TRBV14 and TRBJ2-5, with D unclear. The V end lost 4 bases, the J end lost 0 bases, and 12 bases lay between the germline ends. This CDR3 is built from 15 residues. The germline gives CDR1 SGHDN, CDR2 FVKESK.

V usage is TRBV20-1 and J usage is TRBJ1-1; 8 bases fit TRBD1. The CDR3 is 12 amino acids. J lost 8 bases, V lost 3 bases, and 5 bases had no gene match. Per the germline V gene, CDR1 is DFQATT and CDR2 is SNEGSKA (reference sequence). CDR3 nucleotide sequence: TGCAGTGCTAGTTCCGGGACAGGAGAAGCTTTCTTT. Translation: CSASSGTGEAFF.

V gene TRBV7-9 combines with J gene TRBJ1-1, with unresolved D. The CDR3 runs 17 residues. The V end lost 11 bases, the J end lost 4 bases, and 29 bases lay between the germline ends. Germline CDR1 is SEHNR and CDR2 is FQNEAQ (reference sequence). CDR3 region: CAVDAAETLRVTTEAFF. DNA of the CDR3: TGTGCCGTAGACGCGGCGGAAACGCTTAGGGTAACCACTGAAGCTTTCTTT.

This chain joins TRBV19 and TRBJ1-5; perhaps TRBD1 as D (5 bases). The V gene lost 4 bases and the J gene lost 3 bases, with 13 bases spanning the gap. The germline V gene has CDR1 LNHDA and CDR2 SQIVND (reference sequence). This CDR3 comprises 15 residues. CDR3 residues: CASSNRDGHNQPQHF. CDR3 bases: TGTGCCAGTAGTAACCGGGACGGCCACAATCAGCCCCAGCATTTT.

This clonotype was found a few times. V gene TRBV7-9 combines with J gene TRBJ1-1, with D possibly being TRBD1 (6 bases). Trimming shortened V by 3 bases and J by 1 base, and 12 bases separated the two germline ends. The CDR3 has 15 amino acids. CDR1 is SEHNR and CDR2 is FQNEAQ in the germline V gene (reference sequence). CDR3 sequence (DNA): TGTGCCAGCAGCTTGGGGGCGGTGGGGAACACTGAAGCTTTCTTT. Protein: CASSLGAVGNTEAFF.

The chain recombines TRBV12-3 or TRBV12-4 with TRBJ1-4; D is uncertain. The CDR3 is 14 residues long. The V gene lost 2 bases and the J gene lost 4 bases, with 8 bases spanning the gap. CDR3 sequence reads: CASSLLTSNEKLFF. Here the CDR3 DNA reads TGTGCCAGCAGTTTACTGACAAGTAATGAAAAACTGTTTTTT.

This rearrangement joins TRBV12-3 or TRBV12-4 to TRBJ2-1; either TRBD1 or TRBD2 may fit D (5 bases each). V lost 5 bases and J 5 bases, leaving 10 bases between the germline ends. This CDR3 has 13 residues. CDR3 bases: TGTGCCAGCAGTACCGGGACCGACAATGAGCAGTTCTTC. Amino acids: CASSTGTDNEQFF.

The chain uses TRBV30 and TRBJ1-5; 12 bases map to TRBD1. With V trimmed by 0 bases and J by 3 bases, 0 bases remained unmatched. This CDR3 spans 15 amino acids. Germline CDR1 and CDR2: GTSNPN and SVGIG (reference sequence). The CDR3 coding sequence is TGTGCCTGGAGTGTGGGACAGGGGGCCAATCAGCCCCAGCATTTT. Protein product: CAWSVGQGANQPQHF.

The chain combines TRBV20-1 with TRBJ2-7, with D possibly TRBD2 on 6 matching bases. The V and J ends lost 3 bases and 4 bases respectively, with 22 bases between them. The length of the CDR3 is 16 residues. CDR1 is DFQATT and CDR2 is SNEGSKA in the germline V gene (reference sequence). The CDR3 is CSASVLKTRLVYEQYF. The CDR3 nucleotides read TGCAGTGCTAGTGTACTCAAAACCCGACTAGTTTACGAGCAGTACTTC.